A single T cell receptor (beta chain) is shown here with its context. Measured with immunoSEQ multiplex PCR; TCRdb has only the in-frame clones, and not every one. Of approximately 50,000 clones in the sample, around 80% are singletons; the top ten hold about 5.8%. V shed 2 bases and J 8 bases; nucleotides not matched to a gene: 8. This CDR3 has 16 residues. Germline CDR1 MNHEY, CDR2 SVGAGI. This record belongs to a study of blood T cell repertoires in COVID-19. Study information: Acute and convalescent COVID-19 samples came from the United States, Italy and Spain. Sources were T cells, B-cell-depleted T cells, or PBMCs; the material itself was cDNA or gDNA.

Adults between about 18 and 95 years of age took part from fewer than 30 US areas. Participant reports of clinical history set cohort assignment. Material for sequencing was PBMCs or T cells enriched from blood (not recorded which). The V call is TRBV6-5, the J call TRBJ2-1; 11 bases map to TRBD1. The receptor comes from a woman between 50 and 59 years old with acute COVID-19. CDR3 nucleotide sequence: TGTGCCAGCAGTTACATCGGACAGGGGGCGAGATATGAGCAGTTCTTC. This codes for CASSYIGQGARYEQFF.